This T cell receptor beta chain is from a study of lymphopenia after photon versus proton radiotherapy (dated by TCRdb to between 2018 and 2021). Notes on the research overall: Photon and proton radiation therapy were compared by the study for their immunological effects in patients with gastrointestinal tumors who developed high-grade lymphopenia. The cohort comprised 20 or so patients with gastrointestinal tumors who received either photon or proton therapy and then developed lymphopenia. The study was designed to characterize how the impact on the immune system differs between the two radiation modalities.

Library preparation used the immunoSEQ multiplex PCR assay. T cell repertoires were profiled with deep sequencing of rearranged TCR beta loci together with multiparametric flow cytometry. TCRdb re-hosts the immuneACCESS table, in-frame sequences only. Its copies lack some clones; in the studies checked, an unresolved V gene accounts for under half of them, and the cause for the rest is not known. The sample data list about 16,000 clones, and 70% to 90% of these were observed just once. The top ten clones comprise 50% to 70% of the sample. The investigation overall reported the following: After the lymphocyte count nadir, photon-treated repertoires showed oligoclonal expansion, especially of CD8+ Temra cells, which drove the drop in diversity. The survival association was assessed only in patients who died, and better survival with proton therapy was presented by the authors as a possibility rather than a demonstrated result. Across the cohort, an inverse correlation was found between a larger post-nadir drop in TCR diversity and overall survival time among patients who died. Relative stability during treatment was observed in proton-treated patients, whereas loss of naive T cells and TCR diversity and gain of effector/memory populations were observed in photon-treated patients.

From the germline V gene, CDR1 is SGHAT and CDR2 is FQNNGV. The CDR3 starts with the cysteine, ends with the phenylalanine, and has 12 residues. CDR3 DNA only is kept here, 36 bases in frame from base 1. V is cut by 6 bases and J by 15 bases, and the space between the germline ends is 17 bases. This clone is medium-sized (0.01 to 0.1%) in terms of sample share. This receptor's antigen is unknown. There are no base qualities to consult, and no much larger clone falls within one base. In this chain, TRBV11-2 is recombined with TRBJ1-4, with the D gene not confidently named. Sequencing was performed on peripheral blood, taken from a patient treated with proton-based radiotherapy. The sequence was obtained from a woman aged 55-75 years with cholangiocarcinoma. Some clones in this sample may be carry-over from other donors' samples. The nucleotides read TGTGCCAGCAGGCGAGAGGCGGGAAGTGTGTTTTTT. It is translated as CASRREAGSVFF.